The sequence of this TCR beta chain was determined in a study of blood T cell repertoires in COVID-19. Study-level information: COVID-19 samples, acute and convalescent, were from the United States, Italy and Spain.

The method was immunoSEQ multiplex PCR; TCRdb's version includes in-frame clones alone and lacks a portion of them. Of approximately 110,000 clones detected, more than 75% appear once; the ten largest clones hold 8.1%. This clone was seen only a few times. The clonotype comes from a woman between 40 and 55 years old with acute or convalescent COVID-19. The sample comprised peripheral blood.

CDR3 bases: TGTGCCAGCAGCTTATCGGGACAGGGGGCTGAAGCTTTCTTT. Amino acid sequence: CASSLSGQGAEAFF. The chain recombines TRBV11-3 with TRBJ1-1; 11 nucleotides match TRBD1. The germline gives CDR1 SGHNT, CDR2 YENEEA. This CDR3 is built from 14 residues. The ends lost 2 bases at V and 6 bases at J; junction bases unmatched: 2.